A single sample is the source of the 8 T cell receptor beta chains below, sequenced in a study of T-cell memory formation after mild COVID-19. One entry per CDR3 protein results from TCRdb running MiXCR on the 5' RACE reads. The sample lists about 140,000 distinct CDR3 sequences, 14% occurring once. Sequencing input: PBMCs or a T cell subset sorted from them (not recorded which). The receptor source for this set is an adult woman who had mild COVID-19 (a few samples of this study predate the infection). Cell type and time point are not known.

V is TRBV19 and J is TRBJ2-2; 8 bases agree with TRBD1. Germline CDR1 reads LNHDA; CDR2 reads SQIVND (reference sequence). There are 13 residues in the CDR3. The trim removed 9 bases at V and 7 bases at J, leaving 7 bases unmatched. In DNA, the CDR3 is TGTGCCAGCCGACAGGGGTACATCGGGGAGCTGTTTTTT. Its protein product is CASRQGYIGELFF.

CDR3: CASSPGVRTDTQYF. The CDR3 nucleotides are TGCGCCAGCAGCCCCGGTGTTCGCACAGATACGCAGTATTTT. The gene calls are TRBV5-1 and TRBJ2-3; D ambiguous. The V and J ends lost 4 bases and 1 base respectively, with 10 bases between them. CDR1 and CDR2 from the germline V gene are SGHRS and YFSETQ. This CDR3 spans 14 amino acids.

This clonotype was counted a few times. The rearrangement uses TRBV7-8 and TRBJ1-3; 7 bases agree with TRBD1. The V gene end was trimmed by 1 base and the J gene end by 0 bases; junction bases not matched to a gene: 6. This CDR3 has 17 residues. The V gene's germline CDR1 is SGHVS and CDR2 FQNEAQ. CDR3 sequence (DNA): TGTGCCAGCAGCTTAGTGGACAGGAAGAGCTCTGGAAACACCATATATTTT. Amino acid sequence: CASSLVDRKSSGNTIYF.

This clonotype appeared a few times. In nucleotides, the CDR3 is TGTGCCAGTAATAGTTACCCGAACACTGAAGCTTTCTTT. Translation gives CASNSYPNTEAFF. The rearrangement uses TRBV19 and TRBJ1-1, with no clear D. The germline V and J ends were trimmed by 7 bases and 1 base, with 10 bases remaining between them. The germline V gene encodes CDR1 LNHDA and CDR2 SQIVND (reference sequence). The CDR3 spans 13 residues. Looking up the rest from reference TRBV19 and TRBJ1-1 gives the full variable domain: DGGITQSPKYLFRKEGQNVTLSCEQNLNHDAMYWYRQDPGQGLRLIYYSQIVNDFQKGDIAEGYSVSREKKESFPLTVTSAQKNPTAFYLCASNSYPNTEAFFGQGTRLTVV.

This clonotype has a handful of counts. The V call is TRBV12-3 or TRBV12-4, the J call TRBJ1-2; D remains ambiguous. The CDR3 has 13 residues. V lost 2 bases and J 14 bases, leaving 18 bases between the germline ends. The CDR3 loop is CASSLIFPRFETF. The DNA for the CDR3 is TGTGCCAGCAGTTTAATCTTCCCCCGGTTTGAGACCTTC.

This clonotype was recorded once. V gene TRBV7-2 combines with J gene TRBJ2-7; TRBD1 matches 7 bases. Germline assignment: CDR1 SGHTA and CDR2 FQGNSA. This CDR3 is 15 amino acids long. V trimming: 2 bases; J trimming: 1 base; junction bases outside the gene matches: 5. The CDR3 DNA reads TGTGCCAGCAGCTTAAGGGCAGGGGGATCCTACGAGCAGTACTTC. Translation: CASSLRAGGSYEQYF.

This clonotype has a count of ten or more. The chain links TRBV20-1 to TRBJ1-1; a weak D match, TRBD1 (6 bases). The CDR3 length is 13 residues. Trimming stripped 5 bases from V and 4 bases from J, with 14 bases between. Looked up from germline, CDR1 is DFQATT and CDR2 is SNEGSKA (reference sequence). CDR3 loop: CSASPGGATEAFF. The CDR3 DNA sequence: TGCAGTGCTTCCCCCGGGGGGGCCACTGAAGCTTTCTTT.

The V and J genes are TRBV27 and TRBJ1-5, with TRBD1 matching over 8 bases. The V gene end was trimmed by 4 bases and the J gene end by 0 bases; junction bases not matched to a gene: 5. The CDR3 spans 16 residues. Germline V gives CDR1 MNHEY, CDR2 SMNVEV (reference sequence). Here the CDR3 reads CASSWTGRYSNQPQHF. The CDR3 DNA reads as TGTGCCAGCAGTTGGACAGGGAGGTATAGCAATCAGCCCCAGCATTTT.